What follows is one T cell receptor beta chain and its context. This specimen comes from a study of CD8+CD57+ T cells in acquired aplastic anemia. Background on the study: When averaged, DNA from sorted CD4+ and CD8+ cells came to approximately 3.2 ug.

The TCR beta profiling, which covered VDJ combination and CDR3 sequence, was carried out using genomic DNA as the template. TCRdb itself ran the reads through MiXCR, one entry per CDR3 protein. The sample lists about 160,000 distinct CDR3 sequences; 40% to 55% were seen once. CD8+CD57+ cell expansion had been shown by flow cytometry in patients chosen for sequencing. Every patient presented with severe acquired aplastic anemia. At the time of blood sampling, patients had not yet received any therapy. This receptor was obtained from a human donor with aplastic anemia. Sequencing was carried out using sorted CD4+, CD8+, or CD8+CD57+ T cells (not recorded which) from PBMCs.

The CDR3 sequence: CSVGVMSNADTQYF. CDR3 DNA sequence: TGCAGCGTTGGGGTGATGAGCAACGCAGATACGCAGTATTTT. The V and J genes are TRBV29-1 and TRBJ2-3; D is ambiguous. The CDR3 runs 14 residues. The germline V gene encodes CDR1 SQVTM and CDR2 ANQGSEA. Between the trimmed V and J ends, which lost 4 bases and 4 bases, there was a span of 15 bases.